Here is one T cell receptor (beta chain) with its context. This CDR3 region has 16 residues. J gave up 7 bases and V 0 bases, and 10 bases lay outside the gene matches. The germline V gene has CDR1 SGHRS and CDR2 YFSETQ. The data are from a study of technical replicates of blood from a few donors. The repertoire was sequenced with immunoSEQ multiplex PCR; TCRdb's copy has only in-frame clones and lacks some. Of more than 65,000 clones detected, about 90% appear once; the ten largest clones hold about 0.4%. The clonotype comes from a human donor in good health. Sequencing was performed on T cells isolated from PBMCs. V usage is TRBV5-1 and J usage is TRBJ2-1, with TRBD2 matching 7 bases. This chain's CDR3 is CASSLVLREIINEQFF. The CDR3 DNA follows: TGCGCCAGCAGCTTGGTCTTGCGGGAGATCATAAATGAGCAGTTCTTC.